Presented here are 2 T cell receptor beta chains from one specimen sequenced in a study of cytomegalovirus exposure and HLA in healthy donors (dated by TCRdb to 2016 to 2017). The library was built by means of the immunoSEQ multiplex PCR assay. A mixture of 60 forward primers for TCR Vbeta segments and 13 reverse primers for TCR Jbeta segments was used in the multiplex PCR. Not all clones reach the TCRdb copy of this immuneACCESS table, which keeps in-frame sequences only. Checked studies attribute under half of the gap to unresolved V genes and leave the rest unexplained. In this sample the table shows about 130,000 clones, about 83% of which occur a single time. Around 1.2% of the sample is in the top ten clones. The specimen was PBMCs. These receptors all stem from a girl aged 2 to 10 in good health and CMV-seronegative.

This clone has just one count. This sequence joins TRBV7-6 and TRBJ1-6, with D perhaps TRBD1 (5 bases). This CDR3 has 16 residues. CDR1 and CDR2 (germline): SGHVS, FNYEAQ. Deletions cut 4 bases from V and 10 bases from J, with 20 bases between. The chain's CDR3 is CASSSGSGGFSSPLHF. The DNA for the CDR3 is TGTGCCAGCAGCTCCGGGTCGGGGGGATTTAGCTCACCCCTCCACTTT.

The CDR3 region is CASSFQGGNTEAFF. As DNA, the CDR3 is TGTGCCAGCAGCTTCCAAGGCGGAAACACTGAAGCTTTCTTT. The chain couples TRBV7-9 to TRBJ1-1; D is unclear. Trimming shortened V by 3 bases and J by 2 bases, and 10 bases separated the two germline ends. The CDR3 length is 14 residues. Germline assignment: CDR1 SEHNR and CDR2 FQNEAQ (reference sequence).